This section outlines one T cell receptor beta chain sequence together with its context. Original processing notes: Estimated nucleated cell counts came from reference gene primer amplification. Profiled with immunoSEQ multiplex PCR; TCRdb holds only in-frame clones, not every one. V, J and clone size reflect that table, while D and trimming were determined from the DNA. The repertoire holds approximately 360,000 clones, with under 85% as singletons. Those enrolled, adults aged roughly 18 to 90 years, came from around 24 US areas. This specimen comes from a study of blood T cell repertoires in COVID-19. On the study more broadly: There were acute and convalescent COVID-19 samples, and they came from the United States, Italy and Spain. In each case, the material was cDNA or gDNA derived from T cells, B-cell-depleted T cells, or PBMCs.

The material sequenced was PBMCs or T cells enriched from blood (not recorded which). This clonotype originated in a woman in her forties or fifties who had recovered from COVID-19.

The CDR3 loop is CAIAKDRVDYTF. The CDR3 DNA reads TGTGCCATCGCCAAGGACAGGGTAGACTACACCTTC. This chain uses TRBV10-3 with TRBJ1-2, with 8 bases matching TRBD1. Looked up from germline, CDR1 is ENHRY and CDR2 is SYGVKD. V was clipped by 8 bases and J by 10 bases; unmatched bases: 9. The CDR3 loop spans 12 amino acids.